These T cell receptor beta chains were read from a single sample in a study of cytomegalovirus exposure and HLA in healthy donors. TCRdb's table, derived via immunoSEQ multiplex PCR, lists solely in-frame clones and lacks some. The sample consists of 83,000 or so clones, about 75% of them appearing once. The sequenced sample consisted of PBMCs. The receptor set was obtained from a young man in good health and CMV-seropositive. Each CDR3 is given with its conserved first and last residue. Each record gives: clone size, J gene, V gene, CDR3 length, D gene, CDR3 DNA, CDR3 protein. The D gene is left open where the match is weak. A row's size may be missing; if present it is once, few, many or a size class.

clone size: .; J gene: TRBJ2-5; V gene: TRBV27; CDR3 length: 12; D gene: TRBD1; CDR3 DNA: TGTGCCAGCAAACAGGGGGCGCGAGAGCAGTACTTC; CDR3 protein: CASKQGAREQYF
clone size: .; J gene: TRBJ1-2; V gene: TRBV6-6; CDR3 length: 15; D gene: .; CDR3 DNA: TGTGCCAGCAGTTCGATACGGACAGAACTCTATGGCTACACCTTC; CDR3 protein: CASSSIRTELYGYTF
clone size: .; J gene: TRBJ1-2; V gene: TRBV10-3; CDR3 length: 15; D gene: .; CDR3 DNA: TGTGCCATCAGTGAGACGGGGGGCGCTGGCTATGGCTACACCTTC; CDR3 protein: CAISETGGAGYGYTF
clone size: .; J gene: TRBJ2-1; V gene: TRBV28; CDR3 length: 13; D gene: .; CDR3 DNA: TGTGCCAGCGAGGGGGAGGGTTACAATGAGCAGTTCTTC; CDR3 protein: CASEGEGYNEQFF
clone size: .; J gene: TRBJ1-2; V gene: TRBV6-5; CDR3 length: 15; D gene: .; CDR3 DNA: TGTGCCAGCAGTTACTCCCGGGGGTTGAACTATGGCTACACCTTC; CDR3 protein: CASSYSRGLNYGYTF
clone size: once; J gene: TRBJ1-2; V gene: TRBV30; CDR3 length: 16; D gene: .; CDR3 DNA: TGTGCCTGGAGTGCGCCATCCTCGACAGCCCACTGTGGCTACACCTTC; CDR3 protein: CAWSAPSSTAHCGYTF
clone size: .; J gene: TRBJ2-7; V gene: TRBV5-3; CDR3 length: 16; D gene: .; CDR3 DNA: TGTGCCAGAAGCTGGAGCCCACAGGCACCCTTCTACGAGCAGTACTTC; CDR3 protein: CARSWSPQAPFYEQYF
clone size: .; J gene: TRBJ1-5; V gene: TRBV5-6; CDR3 length: 14; D gene: .; CDR3 DNA: TGTGCCAGCAGCTTCCGTGGGGCGGATCAGCCCCAGCATTTT; CDR3 protein: CASSFRGADQPQHF
clone size: .; J gene: TRBJ2-7; V gene: TRBV30; CDR3 length: 14; D gene: TRBD2; CDR3 DNA: TGTGCCTGGAAGCCTAGCGGGGGGGCGGGTGAGCAGTACTTC; CDR3 protein: CAWKPSGGAGEQYF
clone size: few; J gene: TRBJ1-2; V gene: TRBV4-1; CDR3 length: 14; D gene: TRBD1; CDR3 DNA: TGCGCCAGCAGGAGGACAGGGGGTTACTATGGCTACACCTTC; CDR3 protein: CASRRTGGYYGYTF
clone size: .; J gene: TRBJ1-3; V gene: TRBV5-1; CDR3 length: 14; D gene: .; CDR3 DNA: TGCGCCAGCAGCTTGGATACAACTGGAAACACCATATATTTT; CDR3 protein: CASSLDTTGNTIYF
clone size: .; J gene: TRBJ1-4; V gene: TRBV21-1; CDR3 length: 14; D gene: .; CDR3 DNA: TGTGCCAGCAGTCACGACAGGGGTAGGGAAAAACTGTTTTTT; CDR3 protein: CASSHDRGREKLFF
clone size: .; J gene: TRBJ1-2; V gene: TRBV6-5; CDR3 length: 13; D gene: .; CDR3 DNA: TGTGCCAGCAGCTCCCCAGGGGTACCTGGCTACACCTTC; CDR3 protein: CASSSPGVPGYTF
clone size: .; J gene: TRBJ1-2; V gene: TRBV29-1; CDR3 length: 13; D gene: .; CDR3 DNA: TGCAGCGCTGTACTGACAACAAACTATGGCTACACCTTC; CDR3 protein: CSAVLTTNYGYTF
clone size: .; J gene: TRBJ1-5; V gene: TRBV27; CDR3 length: 12; D gene: .; CDR3 DNA: TGTGCCAGCAGACAGGGAAATCAGCCCCAGCATTTT; CDR3 protein: CASRQGNQPQHF
clone size: .; J gene: TRBJ2-1; V gene: TRBV7-9; CDR3 length: 17; D gene: .; CDR3 DNA: TGTGCCAGCAGCTTAGCTCCCAGGGTAAGCTCCTACAATGAGCAGTTCTTC; CDR3 protein: CASSLAPRVSSYNEQFF
clone size: .; J gene: TRBJ1-3; V gene: TRBV25-1; CDR3 length: 15; D gene: .; CDR3 DNA: TGTGCCAGCAGTGCGGACAGTTACTCTGGAAACACCATATATTTT; CDR3 protein: CASSADSYSGNTIYF
clone size: .; J gene: TRBJ2-5; V gene: TRBV14; CDR3 length: 20; D gene: TRBD1; CDR3 DNA: TGTGCCAGCAGCCAAGTGATAACAGGGGGCGCGGAGGACCCAATGGAGACCCAGTACTTC; CDR3 protein: CASSQVITGGAEDPMETQYF
clone size: .; J gene: TRBJ1-5; V gene: TRBV5-4; CDR3 length: 16; D gene: .; CDR3 DNA: TGTGCCAGCAGCATACTTACCGGGGGTGCGAGTCAGCCCCAGCATTTT; CDR3 protein: CASSILTGGASQPQHF
clone size: .; J gene: TRBJ2-5; V gene: TRBV5-1; CDR3 length: 16; D gene: TRBD2; CDR3 DNA: TGCGCCAGCAGCCCCACTAGCGGGGGGACTCAAGAGACCCAGTACTTC; CDR3 protein: CASSPTSGGTQETQYF
clone size: .; J gene: TRBJ2-1; V gene: TRBV29-1; CDR3 length: 16; D gene: .; CDR3 DNA: TGCAGCGCAGCACAGAGCTCCGGCCGGGACTACAATGAGCAGTTCTTC; CDR3 protein: CSAAQSSGRDYNEQFF
clone size: .; J gene: TRBJ2-7; V gene: TRBV7-2; CDR3 length: 11; D gene: .; CDR3 DNA: TGTGCCAGCAGCCCGGCCTACGAGCAGTACTTC; CDR3 protein: CASSPAYEQYF
clone size: .; J gene: TRBJ2-7; V gene: TRBV12-2; CDR3 length: 19; D gene: .; CDR3 DNA: TGTGCAAGTCGCCCCCCTCCTGTAGGGACAGGGGGTTCTCCCTACGAGCAGTACTTC; CDR3 protein: CASRPPPVGTGGSPYEQYF
clone size: .; J gene: TRBJ2-7; V gene: TRBV15; CDR3 length: 17; D gene: .; CDR3 DNA: TGTGCCACCAGCAGCCCGGGTCGCGGGGCGGGGTCCTACGAGCAGTACTTC; CDR3 protein: CATSSPGRGAGSYEQYF
clone size: .; J gene: TRBJ1-2; V gene: TRBV5-1; CDR3 length: 15; D gene: TRBD1; CDR3 DNA: TGCGCCAGCAGCTTGGTTGACAGGGAACTCGACGGCTACACCTTC; CDR3 protein: CASSLVDRELDGYTF
clone size: .; J gene: TRBJ1-6; V gene: TRBV7-2; CDR3 length: 18; D gene: .; CDR3 DNA: TGTGCCAGCAGCTTAGACGTTCGCCGGGACAACCCTAATTCACCCCTCCACTTT; CDR3 protein: CASSLDVRRDNPNSPLHF
clone size: .; J gene: TRBJ1-1; V gene: TRBV19; CDR3 length: 15; D gene: TRBD1; CDR3 DNA: TGTGCCAGCCGAGAAGGACAGGTCATGAACACTGAAGCTTTCTTT; CDR3 protein: CASREGQVMNTEAFF
clone size: .; J gene: TRBJ2-3; V gene: TRBV30; CDR3 length: 15; D gene: TRBD2; CDR3 DNA: TGTGCCTGGAGTGAAGCGGGGGGGCCCCAAGATACGCAGTATTTT; CDR3 protein: CAWSEAGGPQDTQYF
clone size: .; J gene: TRBJ2-2; V gene: TRBV7-9; CDR3 length: 17; D gene: .; CDR3 DNA: TGTGCCAGCAGCTTAGGGTCTGGGGGCATAAGCACCGGGGAGCTGTTTTTT; CDR3 protein: CASSLGSGGISTGELFF
clone size: .; J gene: TRBJ2-7; V gene: TRBV15; CDR3 length: 15; D gene: TRBD1; CDR3 DNA: TGTGCCACCAGACCCGGGACAGGGATCTCCTACGAGCAGTACTTC; CDR3 protein: CATRPGTGISYEQYF
clone size: .; J gene: TRBJ1-5; V gene: TRBV28; CDR3 length: 14; D gene: .; CDR3 DNA: TGTGCCAGCAGGATCGGGGGTGTCAATCAGCCCCAGCATTTT; CDR3 protein: CASRIGGVNQPQHF
clone size: few; J gene: TRBJ1-5; V gene: TRBV5-8; CDR3 length: 15; D gene: TRBD1; CDR3 DNA: TGTGCCAGCAGCGGGACAGGTAGTCGCAATCAGCCCCAGCATTTT; CDR3 protein: CASSGTGSRNQPQHF
clone size: once; J gene: TRBJ2-1; V gene: TRBV7-8; CDR3 length: 14; D gene: TRBD1; CDR3 DNA: TGTGCCAGCAGCTTAACAGGGGAGTACAATGAGCAGTTCTTC; CDR3 protein: CASSLTGEYNEQFF
clone size: .; J gene: TRBJ1-1; V gene: TRBV7-8; CDR3 length: 13; D gene: TRBD1; CDR3 DNA: TGTGCCAGCAGCTTTGGGAGACAGGGAGAAGCTTTCTTT; CDR3 protein: CASSFGRQGEAFF
clone size: .; J gene: TRBJ2-7; V gene: TRBV13; CDR3 length: 13; D gene: .; CDR3 DNA: TGTGCCAGCAGCTTAGAAGGGGCCTACGAGCAGTACTTC; CDR3 protein: CASSLEGAYEQYF
clone size: .; J gene: TRBJ2-1; V gene: TRBV7-2; CDR3 length: 16; D gene: .; CDR3 DNA: TGTGCCAGCAGCTTGGGCGGGGTTTGGGGTTGGAATGAGCAGTTCTTC; CDR3 protein: CASSLGGVWGWNEQFF
clone size: .; J gene: TRBJ2-5; V gene: TRBV25-1; CDR3 length: 16; D gene: .; CDR3 DNA: TGTGCCAGCAGTGAATACCTCGGGGGGCGAGTCGAGACCCAGTACTTC; CDR3 protein: CASSEYLGGRVETQYF
clone size: once; J gene: TRBJ1-3; V gene: TRBV7-8; CDR3 length: 15; D gene: .; CDR3 DNA: TGTGCCAGCAGCAAGGACGGAGGCTCTGGAAACACCATATATTTT; CDR3 protein: CASSKDGGSGNTIYF
clone size: .; J gene: TRBJ2-7; V gene: TRBV27; CDR3 length: 15; D gene: .; CDR3 DNA: TGTGCCAGCAGTCCCAAGATGTTACACTCCTACGAGCAGTACTTC; CDR3 protein: CASSPKMLHSYEQYF
clone size: .; J gene: TRBJ2-3; V gene: TRBV5-1; CDR3 length: 15; D gene: .; CDR3 DNA: TGCGCCAGCAGCCCGATAGCGGCAAGCACAGATACGCAGTATTTT; CDR3 protein: CASSPIAASTDTQYF
clone size: .; J gene: TRBJ2-1; V gene: TRBV7-8; CDR3 length: 15; D gene: TRBD1; CDR3 DNA: TGTGCCAGCAGCCCACGGACAGGACAGTACGGTGAGCAGTTCTTC; CDR3 protein: CASSPRTGQYGEQFF
clone size: .; J gene: TRBJ2-3; V gene: TRBV7-3; CDR3 length: 16; D gene: TRBD2; CDR3 DNA: TGTGCCAGCAGCTTAACGATTAGCGGGGTCTCAAATACGCAGTATTTT; CDR3 protein: CASSLTISGVSNTQYF
clone size: .; J gene: TRBJ1-3; V gene: TRBV2; CDR3 length: 16; D gene: .; CDR3 DNA: TGTGCCAGCAGTGAAGCCGGGGGAAGCTCTGGAAACACCATATATTTT; CDR3 protein: CASSEAGGSSGNTIYF
clone size: once; J gene: TRBJ2-2; V gene: TRBV27; CDR3 length: 15; D gene: .; CDR3 DNA: TGTGCCAGCAGTTTACGGTTCCGAGGAACCGGGGAGCTGTTTTTT; CDR3 protein: CASSLRFRGTGELFF
clone size: .; J gene: TRBJ2-5; V gene: TRBV11-2; CDR3 length: 14; D gene: .; CDR3 DNA: TGTGCCAGCAGCCCTACCTTGGTCCAAGAGACCCAGTACTTC; CDR3 protein: CASSPTLVQETQYF
clone size: .; J gene: TRBJ2-7; V gene: TRBV11-3; CDR3 length: 15; D gene: TRBD1; CDR3 DNA: TGTGCCAGCAGCTTCCGGACAGGGGGCATGTACGAGCAGTACTTC; CDR3 protein: CASSFRTGGMYEQYF
clone size: .; J gene: TRBJ2-7; V gene: TRBV7-9; CDR3 length: 15; D gene: .; CDR3 DNA: TGTGCCAGCAGCTTACAGGGGACGAGCTCCTACGAGCAGTACTTC; CDR3 protein: CASSLQGTSSYEQYF
clone size: .; J gene: TRBJ2-7; V gene: TRBV9; CDR3 length: 14; D gene: TRBD1; CDR3 DNA: TGTGCCAGCGGCCCTGGGACAGGGTCCTACGAGCAGTACTTC; CDR3 protein: CASGPGTGSYEQYF